Each of the 15 T cell receptor beta chains below was sequenced from the same sample in a study of control samples from healthy donors and cancer patients. Some clones are missing from TCRdb's copy, which holds only in-frame ones; the method was immunoSEQ multiplex PCR. The profile shows 97,000 or so clones, 90% to 95% of them singletons. The sample consisted of blood. These receptors were collected from a woman aged 18-35 years in good health.

The genes are TRBV15 and TRBJ1-5; tentatively, D is TRBD1 (6 bases). Germline V gene sequence: CDR1 LNHNV, CDR2 YYDKDF (reference sequence). Trimming left V 4 bases short and J 7 bases short, with 20 bases between. The CDR3 runs to 16 residues. The DNA of the CDR3 is TGTGCCACCAGCACTTTTACTGGACAGCCCGGCCAGCCCCAGCATTTT. Its protein is CATSTFTGQPGQPQHF.

V and J are TRBV4-3 and TRBJ2-3, with TRBD2 matching 9 bases. CDR1 and CDR2 from the germline V gene are LGHNA and YSLEER. With 0 bases clipped from V and 4 bases from J, the junction kept 5 bases outside the gene matches. The length of the CDR3 is 16 residues. The CDR3 sequence is CASSQDRAGGADTQYF. CDR3 coding DNA: TGCGCCAGCAGCCAAGATCGGGCGGGAGGGGCAGATACGCAGTATTTT.

This clone rates as medium-sized. J is TRBJ1-1 and V is TRBV5-4, with 9 bases identical to TRBD1. CDR1 and CDR2 from the germline V gene are SGHNT and YYREEE (reference sequence). This CDR3 is built from 15 residues. V lost 0 bases, J lost 4 bases, and 4 bases stayed unmatched. The CDR3 protein is CASSLAGTGSTEAFF. DNA for the CDR3: TGTGCCAGCAGCTTGGCGGGGACAGGGAGCACTGAAGCTTTCTTT. Drawing the rest from reference TRBV5-4 and TRBJ1-1, the complete variable domain is ETGVTQSPTHLIKTRGQQVTLRCSSQSGHNTVSWYQQALGQGPQFIFQYYREEENGRGNFPPRFSGLQFPNYSSELNVNALELDDSALYLCASSLAGTGSTEAFFGQGTRLTVV.

The rearrangement uses TRBV9 and TRBJ2-7; TRBD1 is a possible D gene (6 bases). CDR3 length equals 15 residues. V was cut by 4 bases and J by 0 bases, with 14 bases left in between. The germline V gene has CDR1 SGDLS and CDR2 YYNGEE. The CDR3 bases are TGTGCCAGCAGCTTTACAGGGTCTAGCTCCTACGAGCAGTACTTC. Encoded protein: CASSFTGSSSYEQYF. The full variable domain, rest sourced from reference TRBV9 and TRBJ2-7, is DSGVTQTPKHLITATGQRVTLRCSPRSGDLSVYWYQQSLDQGLQFLIQYYNGEERAKGNILERFSAQQFPDLHSELNLSSLELGDSALYFCASSFTGSSSYEQYFGPGTRLTVT.

V is TRBV11-2 and J is TRBJ1-1, with D possibly TRBD1 on 5 matching bases. V lost 10 bases, J lost 0 bases, and 12 bases lay in between. The germline V gene has CDR1 SGHAT and CDR2 FQNNGV. This CDR3 has 13 residues. Here the CDR3 reads CAIGQGVNTEAFF. DNA of the CDR3: TGTGCCATTGGGCAGGGAGTGAACACTGAAGCTTTCTTT.

The chain is built from TRBV18 and TRBJ2-3; the D is unclear. Germline-derived CDR1 and CDR2 are KGHSH and LQKENI. There are 15 residues in the CDR3. V lost 1 base and J lost 0, with 8 bases in between. The CDR3 reads CASSPRATSTDTQYF. DNA of the CDR3: TGTGCCAGCTCACCACGAGCTACTAGCACAGATACGCAGTATTTT.

A single count supports this clone. V is TRBV5-1 and J is TRBJ2-1; TRBD2 matches at 15 bases. V lost 4 bases to trimming and J lost 6 bases; unmatched junction nucleotides: 23. The V gene's germline CDR1 is SGHRS and CDR2 YFSETQ. The CDR3 length is 22 residues. CDR3 residues: CASSPFPDGLAGGSLRGNEQFF. The CDR3 DNA follows: TGCGCCAGCAGCCCTTTTCCGGACGGACTAGCGGGAGGGAGTCTCCGCGGCAATGAGCAGTTCTTC.

This chain connects TRBV14 to TRBJ1-1; the D gene is possibly TRBD1 (5 bases). V gave up 2 bases and J gave up 7 bases, with 11 bases separating them. Per germline, CDR1 SGHDN and CDR2 FVKESK. The CDR3 runs to 13 residues. The CDR3 DNA follows: TGTGCCAGCAGCCAAAGCGGGGGAATTGAAGCTTTCTTT. Protein product: CASSQSGGIEAFF.

The rearrangement joins TRBV24-1 to TRBJ2-2; D may match TRBD1 or TRBD2 (5 bases each). The germline CDR1 and CDR2 sequences are KGHDR and SFDVKD. Trimming left V 5 bases short and J 14 bases short, with 11 bases between. The CDR3 covers 11 residues. The CDR3 loop is CATSGIGGLFF. CDR3 nucleotide sequence: TGTGCCACCAGTGGGATTGGGGGTCTGTTTTTT.

The CDR3 sequence is CASSHATSGTDTQYF. In DNA, the CDR3 is TGTGCCAGCAGCCACGCGACTAGCGGCACAGATACGCAGTATTTT. The chain uses TRBV7-3 and TRBJ2-3; 8 bases match TRBD2. The CDR3 loop spans 15 amino acids. The J segment lost 1 base and the V segment lost 5 bases, leaving 5 bases of the junction unmatched. CDR1 and CDR2 from the germline V gene are SGHTA and FQGTGA.

This chain joins TRBV19 and TRBJ2-7; perhaps TRBD2 as D (6 bases). Germline CDR1 LNHDA, CDR2 SQIVND (reference sequence). The CDR3 has 12 residues. V lost 4 bases, J lost 3 bases, and 7 bases lay in between. The CDR3: CASSRGGYEQYF. In DNA, the CDR3 is TGTGCCAGTAGTAGGGGAGGCTACGAGCAGTACTTC.

This chain connects TRBV6-1 to TRBJ2-1; 12 bases fit TRBD2. This CDR3 has 15 residues. The ends lost 3 bases at V and 4 bases at J; junction bases unmatched: 1. Germline V gives CDR1 MNHNS, CDR2 SASEGT. CDR3 coding DNA: TGTGCCAGCAGTGAGACTAGCGGGGGATACAATGAGCAGTTCTTC. Protein product: CASSETSGGYNEQFF.

The V gene is TRBV19, the J gene TRBJ2-1; 11 bases fit TRBD1. With 4 bases clipped from V and 10 bases from J, the junction kept 15 bases outside the gene matches. Germline V CDR1 and CDR2: LNHDA, SQIVND (reference sequence). The CDR3 length is 17 residues. The CDR3 DNA is TGTGCCAGTAGTACGTGGACAGGGGGCGAAGAGGAAAAAGAGCAGTTCTTC. It yields the protein CASSTWTGGEEEKEQFF.

This chain uses TRBV19 with TRBJ2-1; D possibly matches TRBD1 or TRBD2 (5 bases each). From germline, CDR1 is LNHDA and CDR2 SQIVND (reference sequence). CDR3 length: 15 residues. V gave up 2 bases and J gave up 5 bases, with 13 bases separating them. Here the CDR3 reads CASSIFGAGNNEQFF. For the CDR3, the DNA is TGTGCCAGTAGTATATTCGGGGCAGGGAACAATGAGCAGTTCTTC. Variable domain in full (rest from reference TRBV19 and TRBJ2-1): DGGITQSPKYLFRKEGQNVTLSCEQNLNHDAMYWYRQDPGQGLRLIYYSQIVNDFQKGDIAEGYSVSREKKESFPLTVTSAQKNPTAFYLCASSIFGAGNNEQFFGPGTRLTVL.

Here the CDR3 reads CASSLPGQGYHEQYF. DNA of the CDR3: TGCGCCAGCAGCTTACCGGGACAGGGGTACCACGAGCAGTACTTC. The J gene is TRBJ2-7, the V gene TRBV5-1; 10 bases fit TRBD1. The trim removed 2 bases at V and 5 bases at J, leaving 7 bases unmatched. CDR1 SGHRS and CDR2 YFSETQ come from the germline V gene. The CDR3 is 15 residues long. The variable domain in full, with the rest retrieved from reference TRBV5-1 and TRBJ2-7, is KAGVTQTPRYLIKTRGQQVTLSCSPISGHRSVSWYQQTPGQGLQFLFEYFSETQRNKGNFPGRFSGRQFSNSRSEMNVSTLELGDSALYLCASSLPGQGYHEQYFGPGTRLTVT.